These 19 T cell receptor beta chains share one sample of origin, sequenced in a study of cytomegalovirus exposure and HLA in healthy donors. The study ran its PCR with 60 Vbeta and 13 Jbeta primers. Assay: immunoSEQ multiplex PCR; the TCRdb copy retains only in-frame clones and omits some. The table gives 120,000 or so clones; the top ten clones make up roughly 4% of it. The source material was PBMCs. The receptors here all came from a man aged 18 to 29 in good health and CMV-seronegative.

The V gene is TRBV27, the J gene TRBJ1-4, with a possible D match to TRBD1 (5 bases). V was clipped by 5 bases and J by 8 bases, with 9 bases between them. The CDR3 is 12 residues long. Germline V gene data show CDR1 as MNHEY and CDR2 as SMNVEV (reference sequence). The CDR3, as DNA: TGTGCCAGCAGTACCTACAGGGAAAAACTGTTTTTT. Protein: CASSTYREKLFF.

The chain links TRBV4-2 to TRBJ1-2, with D perhaps matching TRBD1 (6 bases). In germline, CDR1 is LGHNA, CDR2 YNFKEQ. The V gene lost 0 bases and the J gene lost 8 bases, with 16 bases spanning the gap. The CDR3 extends over 15 amino acids. The CDR3 loop is CASSQDPDSLGGYTF. DNA of the CDR3: TGTGCCAGCAGCCAAGACCCGGACAGCCTGGGGGGCTACACCTTC.

The CDR3 DNA sequence: TGTGCCAGCAGTCGCAGGGGAATTGAAGCTTTCTTT. Protein: CASSRRGIEAFF. V gene TRBV27 combines with J gene TRBJ1-1; perhaps TRBD1 as D (6 bases). Trimming removed 5 bases from V and 7 bases from J, with 11 bases in between. This CDR3 has 12 amino acids. Germline V gene sequence: CDR1 MNHEY, CDR2 SMNVEV (reference sequence).

The V gene is TRBV4-1, the J gene TRBJ2-1; TRBD2 aligns across 8 bases. Germline V CDR1 and CDR2: MGHRA, YSYEKL. The CDR3 runs 14 residues. Trimming cost V 0 bases and J 12 bases; bases outside gene matches: 7. The CDR3 here is CASSQDLSGRVQFF. DNA for the CDR3: TGCGCCAGCAGCCAAGATCTGAGCGGGAGAGTGCAGTTCTTC.

The rearrangement links TRBV6-5 to TRBJ1-1, with D possibly being TRBD1 (6 bases). The V end was cut by 4 bases, the J end by 5 bases, with 20 bases between. Germline V lookup: CDR1 MNHEY, CDR2 SVGAGI. There are 16 residues in the CDR3. CDR3 bases: TGTGCCAGCAGTTGGGTCAGGGGAAGTTTTGGGACTGAAGCTTTCTTT. It translates to CASSWVRGSFGTEAFF.

The chain joins TRBV28 to TRBJ1-3, with 7 bases aligning to TRBD1. The length of the CDR3 is 16 residues. With V trimmed by 7 bases and J by 0 bases, 9 bases remained unmatched. Germline V gene sequence: CDR1 MDHEN, CDR2 SYDVKM. CDR3 bases: TGTGCCAGCATCCTAGGGGGCTCGTACTCTGGAAACACCATATATTTT. The encoded protein is CASILGGSYSGNTIYF.

The rearrangement links TRBV19 to TRBJ1-4; D unclear. The CDR3 covers 14 residues. From germline, CDR1 is LNHDA and CDR2 SQIVND (reference sequence). V lost 6 bases and J 8 bases, leaving 16 bases between the germline ends. CDR3 in DNA: TGTGCCAGTAGCGGGCCGAACCCGGGGGAAAAACTGTTTTTT. Its translation is CASSGPNPGEKLFF.

The V gene is TRBV25-1, the J gene TRBJ2-3, with 9 bases identical to TRBD2. The CDR3 has 16 amino acids. Trimming at V came to 4 bases and at J to 3 bases, leaving 8 bases not matched to a gene. In germline, CDR1 is MGHDK, CDR2 SYGVNS. The CDR3 loop is CASSAGAGGTTDTQYF. The CDR3 DNA sequence: TGTGCCAGCAGTGCCGGAGCGGGGGGAACGACAGATACGCAGTATTTT.

The rearrangement joins TRBV25-1 to TRBJ1-2; TRBD1 is a possible D gene (6 bases). This CDR3 comprises 14 residues. The ends were cut back, 7 bases at V and 3 bases at J, with 15 bases in the middle. Germline CDR1 MGHDK, CDR2 SYGVNS. This CDR3 reads CASTSTGAHYGYTF. The CDR3 DNA reads as TGTGCCAGCACCTCGACAGGAGCCCACTATGGCTACACCTTC.

The chain uses TRBV6-1 and TRBJ1-6, with 7 bases fitting TRBD1. Germline CDR1 reads MNHNS; CDR2 reads SASEGT. The junction had 4 bases not matched to a gene; V was cut back by 1 base and J by 10 bases. The CDR3 contains 14 residues. The CDR3 protein is CASSEEGAGSPLHF. DNA of the CDR3: TGTGCCAGCAGTGAAGAGGGGGCAGGGTCACCCCTCCACTTT.

V and J are TRBV7-9 and TRBJ2-5; 9 positions agree with TRBD1. The germline gives CDR1 SEHNR, CDR2 FQNEAQ (reference sequence). This CDR3 comprises 18 residues. V gave up 1 base and J gave up 2 bases; unmatched junction bases: 11. The CDR3 loop is CASSLGFPGQGLQETQYF. The CDR3 nucleotides read TGTGCCAGCAGCTTAGGTTTCCCGGGACAGGGCCTGCAAGAGACCCAGTACTTC.

V and J are TRBV19 and TRBJ1-3; D may be TRBD1 (6 bases). Germline V gene data show CDR1 as LNHDA and CDR2 as SQIVND (reference sequence). The V and J ends lost 5 bases and 0 bases respectively, with 14 bases between them. The CDR3 is made up of 16 amino acids. The CDR3 sequence: CASSGRGQSSGNTIYF. The CDR3 coding sequence is TGTGCCAGTAGTGGGCGAGGACAGTCCTCTGGAAACACCATATATTTT.

The chain uses TRBV15 and TRBJ1-2, with 7 bases fitting TRBD1. Looked up from germline, CDR1 is LNHNV and CDR2 is YYDKDF (reference sequence). Trimming cost V 4 bases and J 3 bases; bases outside gene matches: 2. This CDR3 is 13 amino acids long. CDR3 protein: CATSTTGDYGYTF. The CDR3 bases are TGTGCCACCAGCACCACAGGGGACTATGGCTACACCTTC.

Note on this clone: One end of the junction fails to match germline, which may point to a read error. The V gene is TRBV5-1, the J gene TRBJ2-3; 7 bases are shared with TRBD1. This CDR3 is 14 amino acids long. Germline CDR1 reads SGHRS; CDR2 reads YFSETQ. The CDR3 here is CASSLDRGTDAQYF. As DNA, the CDR3 is TGCGCCAGCAGCTTGGACAGGGGTACAGATGCGCAGTATTTT.

This chain joins TRBV27 and TRBJ1-2, with a possible D match to TRBD1 (6 bases). V lost 7 bases to trimming and J lost 2 bases, with 17 bases between them. Germline assignment: CDR1 MNHEY and CDR2 SMNVEV (reference sequence). The CDR3 consists of 15 residues. The CDR3 sequence: CASTPGHRVNYGYTF. CDR3 nucleotides: TGTGCCAGCACCCCGGGACACCGCGTAAACTATGGCTACACCTTC.

This chain links TRBV25-1 with TRBJ1-4; 8 positions agree with TRBD1. CDR1 is MGHDK, CDR2 SYGVNS, per germline. J gave up 6 bases and V 1 base, and 4 bases lay outside the gene matches. CDR3 length: 15 amino acids. Here the CDR3 DNA reads TGTGCCAGCAGTGAATCCCAGGGGGCGCATGAAAAACTGTTTTTT. Amino acid sequence: CASSESQGAHEKLFF.

V is TRBV20-1 and J is TRBJ1-2; 7 bases are a match to TRBD1. This CDR3 is 10 amino acids long. Per germline, CDR1 DFQATT and CDR2 SNEGSKA (reference sequence). The DNA of the CDR3 is TGCAGAGGGGGCCGCGGTGGCTACACCTTC. Its protein product is CRGGRGGYTF.

This chain connects TRBV6-5 to TRBJ2-5; a possible D gene is TRBD1 (5 bases). The DNA matches TRBJ2-7 better at its end, which makes the J call doubtful. The CDR3 loop spans 12 amino acids. Germline V gives CDR1 MNHEY, CDR2 SVGAGI. Here the CDR3 reads CASRAGYHEQYF. CDR3 DNA: TGTGCCAGCAGAGCAGGGTATCACGAGCAGTACTTC.

This sequence joins TRBV6-4 and TRBJ2-3; 7 nucleotides align to TRBD2. The germline V gene encodes CDR1 MRHNA and CDR2 SNTAGT. This CDR3 region has 15 residues. J gave up 6 bases and V 0 bases, and 6 bases lay outside the gene matches. CDR3 in DNA: TGTGCCAGCAGTGACTCGATTGGGAGGGCCGATACGCAGTATTTT. Translating it yields CASSDSIGRADTQYF.